The entry that follows covers one TCR beta chain sequence. The data originate from a study of OX40 agonist ivuxolimab in advanced cancers. Repertoires were generated with immunoSEQ multiplex PCR, while TCRdb's copy carries only in-frame clones and drops some. Among around 18,000 clones listed, approximately 72% were seen once. The CDR3 has 15 amino acids. Trimming shortened V by 4 bases and J by 7 bases, and 19 bases separated the two germline ends. From germline, CDR1 is MGHRA and CDR2 YSYEKL. V gene TRBV4-1 combines with J gene TRBJ1-1; D remains unclear. The receptor was derived from an adult with an advanced solid tumor such as melanoma, head and neck, liver or kidney cancer. Material: CD4+ or CD8+ T cells sorted from blood, obtained in a trial of the OX40 agonist ivuxolimab. The CDR3 loop is CASSRTEDPIHEAFF. The CDR3 DNA reads TGCGCCAGCAGCCGAACCGAAGACCCAATCCATGAAGCTTTCTTT.